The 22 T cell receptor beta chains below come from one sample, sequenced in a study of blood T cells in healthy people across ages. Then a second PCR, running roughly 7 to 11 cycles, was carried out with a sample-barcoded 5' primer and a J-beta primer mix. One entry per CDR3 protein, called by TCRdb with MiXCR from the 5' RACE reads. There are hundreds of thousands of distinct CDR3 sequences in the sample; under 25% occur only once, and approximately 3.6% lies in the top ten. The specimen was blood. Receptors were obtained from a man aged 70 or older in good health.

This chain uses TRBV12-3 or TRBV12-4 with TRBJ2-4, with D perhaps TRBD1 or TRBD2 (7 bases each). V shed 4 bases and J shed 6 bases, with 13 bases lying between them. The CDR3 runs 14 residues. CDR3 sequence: CASSSGGGGNIQYF. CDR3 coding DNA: TGTGCCAGCAGTTCAGGGGGGGGTGGAAACATTCAGTACTTC.

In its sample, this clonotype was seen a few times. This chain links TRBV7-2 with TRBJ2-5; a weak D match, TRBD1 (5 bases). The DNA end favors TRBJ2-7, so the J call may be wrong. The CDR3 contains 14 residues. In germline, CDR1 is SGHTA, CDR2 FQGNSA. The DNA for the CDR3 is TGTGCCAGCAGCTCCACACCAGGGATATACGAGCAGTACGTC. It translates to CASSSTPGIYEQYV.

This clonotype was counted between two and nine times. The CDR3: CASSPGTSGSKDTQYF. CDR3 nucleotides: TGTGCCAGCAGCCCAGGGACTAGCGGGAGTAAAGATACGCAGTATTTT. V usage is TRBV11-2 and J usage is TRBJ2-3, with 14 bases identical to TRBD2. This CDR3 region has 16 residues. CDR1 and CDR2 from the germline V gene are SGHAT and FQNNGV. J was trimmed by 5 bases and V by 5 bases; bases with no gene match: 6.

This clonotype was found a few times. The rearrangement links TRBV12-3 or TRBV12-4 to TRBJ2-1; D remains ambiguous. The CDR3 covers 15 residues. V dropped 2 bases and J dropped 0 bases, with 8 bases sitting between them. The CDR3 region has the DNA TGTGCCAGCAGTTTATCAGTAAGCTCCTACAATGAGCAGTTCTTC. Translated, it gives CASSLSVSSYNEQFF.

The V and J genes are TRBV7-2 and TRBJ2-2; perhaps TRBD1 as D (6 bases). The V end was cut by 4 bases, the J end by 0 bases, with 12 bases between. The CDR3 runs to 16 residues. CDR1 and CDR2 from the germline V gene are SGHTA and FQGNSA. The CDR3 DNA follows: TGTGCCAGCAGCTGCCGGACAGCAACGAACACCGGGGAGCTGTTTTTT. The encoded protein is CASSCRTATNTGELFF.

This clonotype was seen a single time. The CDR3 DNA reads as TGTGCCAGCATGCCTACTAGCGGGATAGGAGAGACCCAGTACTTC. The encoded protein is CASMPTSGIGETQYF. V and J are TRBV12-3 or TRBV12-4 and TRBJ2-5; 10 positions agree with TRBD2. With 7 bases clipped from V and 4 bases from J, the junction kept 9 bases outside the gene matches. The CDR3 spans 15 residues.

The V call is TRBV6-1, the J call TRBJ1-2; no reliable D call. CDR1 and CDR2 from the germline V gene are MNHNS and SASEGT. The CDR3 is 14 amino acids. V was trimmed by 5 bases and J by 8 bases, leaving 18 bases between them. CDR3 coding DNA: TGTGCCAGCAGTATCCAGGTTCCCCCCTTGGGCTACACCTTC. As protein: CASSIQVPPLGYTF.

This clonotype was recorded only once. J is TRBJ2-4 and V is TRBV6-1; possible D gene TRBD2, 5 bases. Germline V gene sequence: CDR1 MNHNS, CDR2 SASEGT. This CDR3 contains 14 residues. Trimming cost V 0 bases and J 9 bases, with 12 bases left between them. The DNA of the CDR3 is TGTGCCAGCAGTGAAGCGGACCCTGGGAGCATTCAGTACTTC. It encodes CASSEADPGSIQYF.

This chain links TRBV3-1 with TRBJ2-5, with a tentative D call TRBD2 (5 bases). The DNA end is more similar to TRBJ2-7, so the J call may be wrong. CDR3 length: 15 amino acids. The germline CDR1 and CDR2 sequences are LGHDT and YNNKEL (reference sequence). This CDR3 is CASSQDRLALYEQYF. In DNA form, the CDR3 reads TGTGCCAGCAGCCAAGATCGGCTAGCCCTTTACGAGCAGTACTTC.

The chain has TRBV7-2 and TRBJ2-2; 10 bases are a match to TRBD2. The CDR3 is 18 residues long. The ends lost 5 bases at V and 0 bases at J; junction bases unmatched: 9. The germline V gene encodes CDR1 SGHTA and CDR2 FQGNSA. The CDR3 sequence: CASSQRTSGRPNTGELFF. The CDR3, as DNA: TGTGCCAGCAGCCAAAGGACTAGCGGAAGGCCGAACACCGGGGAGCTGTTTTTT. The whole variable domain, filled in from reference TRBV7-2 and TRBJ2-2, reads GAGVSQSPSNKVTEKGKDVELRCDPISGHTALYWYRQSLGQGLEFLIYFQGNSAPDKSGLPSDRFSAERTGGSVSTLTIQRTQQEDSAVYLCASSQRTSGRPNTGELFFGEGSRLTVL.

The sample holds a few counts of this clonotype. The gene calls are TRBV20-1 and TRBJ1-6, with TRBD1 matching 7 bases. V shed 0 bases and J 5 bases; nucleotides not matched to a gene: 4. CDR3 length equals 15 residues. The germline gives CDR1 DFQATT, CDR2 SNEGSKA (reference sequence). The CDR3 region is CSARDSGTDNSPLHF. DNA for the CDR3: TGCAGTGCTAGAGATTCAGGGACAGATAATTCACCCCTCCACTTT.

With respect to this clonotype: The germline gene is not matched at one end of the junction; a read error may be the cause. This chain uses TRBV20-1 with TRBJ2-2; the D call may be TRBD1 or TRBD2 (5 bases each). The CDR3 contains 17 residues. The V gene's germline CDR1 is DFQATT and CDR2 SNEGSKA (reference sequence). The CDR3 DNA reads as TGCAGTGCTGGAGATATTGCGGTCGGGGCAGGGACCGGGGAGCTGTTTTTT. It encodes CSAGDIAVGAGTGELFF.

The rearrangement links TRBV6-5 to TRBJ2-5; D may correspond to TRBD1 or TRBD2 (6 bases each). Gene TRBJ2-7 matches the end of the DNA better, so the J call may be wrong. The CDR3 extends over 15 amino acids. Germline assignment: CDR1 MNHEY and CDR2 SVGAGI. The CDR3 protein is CASSYSEGVAYEQYF. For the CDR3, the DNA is TGTGCCAGCAGTTACTCGGAGGGGGTGGCCTACGAGCAGTACTTC.

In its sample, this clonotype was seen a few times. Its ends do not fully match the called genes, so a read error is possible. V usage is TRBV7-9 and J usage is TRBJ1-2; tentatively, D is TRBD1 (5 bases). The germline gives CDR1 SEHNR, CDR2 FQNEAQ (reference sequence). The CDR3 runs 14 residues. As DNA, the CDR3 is TGTGCCAGCAGCTTGGGGGTTAACAACTATAGCTACACCTTC. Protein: CASSLGVNNYSYTF.

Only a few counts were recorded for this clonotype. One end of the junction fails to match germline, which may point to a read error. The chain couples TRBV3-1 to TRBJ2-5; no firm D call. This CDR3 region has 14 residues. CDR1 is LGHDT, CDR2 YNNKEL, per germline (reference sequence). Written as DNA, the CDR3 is TGTGCCAGCAGCCCATCCTCGTCTGGAGAGACCCGGTACTTC. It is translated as CASSPSSSGETRYF.

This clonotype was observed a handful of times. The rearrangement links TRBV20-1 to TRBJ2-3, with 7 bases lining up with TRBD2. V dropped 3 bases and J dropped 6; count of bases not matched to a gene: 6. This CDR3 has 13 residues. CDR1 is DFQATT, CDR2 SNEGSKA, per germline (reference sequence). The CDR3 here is CSASSGGADTQYF. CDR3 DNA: TGCAGTGCTAGTTCGGGGGGTGCGGATACGCAGTATTTT.

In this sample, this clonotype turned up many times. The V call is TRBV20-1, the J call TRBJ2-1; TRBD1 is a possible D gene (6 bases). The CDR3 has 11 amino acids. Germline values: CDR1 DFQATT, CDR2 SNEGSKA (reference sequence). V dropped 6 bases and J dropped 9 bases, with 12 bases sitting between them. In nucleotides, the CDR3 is TGCAGTGCAAGACAGGTCGGTGAGCAGTTCTTC. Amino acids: CSARQVGEQFF.

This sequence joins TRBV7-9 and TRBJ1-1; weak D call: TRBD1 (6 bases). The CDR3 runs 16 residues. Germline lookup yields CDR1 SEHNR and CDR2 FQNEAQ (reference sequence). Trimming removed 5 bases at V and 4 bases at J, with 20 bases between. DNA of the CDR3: TGTGCCAGCAGCCCTAGTGGGGGACAAAGGACCACTGAAGCTTTCTTT. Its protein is CASSPSGGQRTTEAFF. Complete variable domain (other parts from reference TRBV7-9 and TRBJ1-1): DTGVSQNPRHKITKRGQNVTFRCDPISEHNRLYWYRQTLGQGPEFLTYFQNEAQLEKSRLLSDRFSAERPKGSFSTLEIQRTEQGDSAMYLCASSPSGGQRTTEAFFGQGTRLTVV.

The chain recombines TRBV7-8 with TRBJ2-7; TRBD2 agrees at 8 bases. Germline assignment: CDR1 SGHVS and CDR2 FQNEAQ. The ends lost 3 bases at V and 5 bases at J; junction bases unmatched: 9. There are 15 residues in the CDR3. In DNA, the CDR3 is TGTGCCAGCAGCTTCAGTAGTTTGCGGGAGGACGAGCAGTACTTC. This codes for CASSFSSLREDEQYF.

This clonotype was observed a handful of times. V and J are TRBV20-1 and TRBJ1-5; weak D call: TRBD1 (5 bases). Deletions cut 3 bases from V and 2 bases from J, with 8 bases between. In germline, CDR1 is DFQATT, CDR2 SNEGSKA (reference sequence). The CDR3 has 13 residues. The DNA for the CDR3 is TGCAGTGCTAGCAGGGAGGGCAATCAGCCCCAGCATTTT. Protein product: CSASREGNQPQHF.

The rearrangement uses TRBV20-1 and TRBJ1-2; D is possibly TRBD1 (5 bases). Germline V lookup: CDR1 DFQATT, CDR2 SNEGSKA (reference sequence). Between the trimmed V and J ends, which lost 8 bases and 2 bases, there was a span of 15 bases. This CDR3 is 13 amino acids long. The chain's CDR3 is CSSQSDRNYGYTF. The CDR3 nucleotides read TGCAGTTCTCAATCTGACAGAAACTATGGCTACACCTTC.

CDR3 bases: TGTGCCAGCAGCCAAGGAGGCGGGGCCTCCTACGAGCAGTACTTC. Translation gives CASSQGGGASYEQYF. The rearrangement links TRBV4-2 to TRBJ2-7, with D perhaps TRBD2 (6 bases). Germline assignment: CDR1 LGHNA and CDR2 YNFKEQ. This CDR3 is 15 amino acids long. Trimming took off 1 base at V and 0 bases at J, with 10 bases between the two ends.